This T cell receptor (beta chain) stems from a study of T cell changes during pregnancy in multiple sclerosis. Produced via immunoSEQ multiplex PCR; TCRdb's table is partial and in-frame only. Among 85,000 to 90,000 clones listed, 94% were seen once. Germline trimming cut 5 bases from V and 6 bases from J; bases unmatched to any gene: 7. The CDR3 is 15 amino acids. Germline loops: CDR1 SEHNR, CDR2 FQNEAQ (reference sequence). This TCR was recovered from a female donor in good health, enrolled as a control in a pregnancy study. Specimen: peripheral blood, collected after pregnancy. V usage is TRBV7-9 and J usage is TRBJ2-2; 9 bases fit TRBD2. CDR3 in amino acids: CASSRSGSRPGELFF. DNA for the CDR3: TGTGCCAGCAGCCGTAGCGGGAGTCGTCCCGGGGAGCTGTTTTTT.